Listed here is a single T cell receptor (beta chain). Data came from immunoSEQ multiplex PCR; TCRdb stores just in-frame clones and leaves some out. The sample lists a few hundred thousand clones; about nine tenths were seen once. This specimen belongs to a study of blood T cell repertoires in COVID-19. Overall study context: Sample material is recorded as cDNA or gDNA derived from T cells, B-cell-depleted T cells, or PBMCs.

Adults between about 18 and 95 years of age took part from 20 to 25 US areas. Participants' reported clinical history set cohort assignment. Sequencing was done on a sample of PBMCs or T cells enriched from blood (not recorded which). The TCR sequence derives from a young man who had recovered from COVID-19.

CDR3 DNA: TGTGCCAGCAGGGAGGGACGGGAGAACACTGAAGCTTTCTTT. Translated: CASREGRENTEAFF. V usage is TRBV2 and J usage is TRBJ1-1; TRBD1 might be the D (5 bases). Per the germline V gene, CDR1 is SNHLY and CDR2 is FYNNEI. This CDR3 is built from 14 residues. The V and J ends lost 6 bases and 1 base respectively, with 12 bases between them.